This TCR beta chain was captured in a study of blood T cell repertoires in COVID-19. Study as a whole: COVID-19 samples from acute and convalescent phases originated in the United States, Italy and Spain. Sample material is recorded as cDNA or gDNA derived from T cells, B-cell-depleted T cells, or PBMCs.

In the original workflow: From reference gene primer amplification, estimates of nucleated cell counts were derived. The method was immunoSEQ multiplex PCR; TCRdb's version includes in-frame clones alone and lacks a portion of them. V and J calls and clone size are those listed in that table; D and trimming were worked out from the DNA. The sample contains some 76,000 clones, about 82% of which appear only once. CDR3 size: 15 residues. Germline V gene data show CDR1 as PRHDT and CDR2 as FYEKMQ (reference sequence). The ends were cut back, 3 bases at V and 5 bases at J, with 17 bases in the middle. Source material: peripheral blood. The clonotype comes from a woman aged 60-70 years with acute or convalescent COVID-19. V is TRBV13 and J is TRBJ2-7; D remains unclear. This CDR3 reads CASSFKVLHRDEQYF. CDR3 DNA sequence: TGTGCCAGCAGCTTTAAGGTCCTCCATCGGGACGAGCAGTACTTC.